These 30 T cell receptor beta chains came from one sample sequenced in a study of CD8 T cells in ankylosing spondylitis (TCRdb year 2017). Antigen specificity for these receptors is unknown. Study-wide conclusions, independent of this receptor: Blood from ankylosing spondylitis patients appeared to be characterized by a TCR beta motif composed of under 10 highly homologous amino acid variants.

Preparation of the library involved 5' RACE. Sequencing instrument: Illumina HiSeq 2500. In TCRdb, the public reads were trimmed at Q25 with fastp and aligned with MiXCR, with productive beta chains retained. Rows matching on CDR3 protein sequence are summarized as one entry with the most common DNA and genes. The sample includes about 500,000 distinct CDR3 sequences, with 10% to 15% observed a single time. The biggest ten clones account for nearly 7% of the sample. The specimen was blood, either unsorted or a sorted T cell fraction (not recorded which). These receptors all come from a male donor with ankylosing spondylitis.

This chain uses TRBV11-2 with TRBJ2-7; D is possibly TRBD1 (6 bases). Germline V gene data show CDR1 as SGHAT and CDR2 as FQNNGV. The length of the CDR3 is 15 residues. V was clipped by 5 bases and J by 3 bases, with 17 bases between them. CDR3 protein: CASSNPGTPSYEQYF. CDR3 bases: TGTGCCAGCAGCAACCCCGGGACACCCAGCTACGAGCAGTACTTC.

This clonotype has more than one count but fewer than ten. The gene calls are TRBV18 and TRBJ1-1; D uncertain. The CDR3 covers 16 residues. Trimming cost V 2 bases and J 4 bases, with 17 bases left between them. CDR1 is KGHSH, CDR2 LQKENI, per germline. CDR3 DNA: TGTGCCAGCTCACCAGAAACAGACCCCTCTCGCACTGAAGCTTTCTTT. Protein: CASSPETDPSRTEAFF.

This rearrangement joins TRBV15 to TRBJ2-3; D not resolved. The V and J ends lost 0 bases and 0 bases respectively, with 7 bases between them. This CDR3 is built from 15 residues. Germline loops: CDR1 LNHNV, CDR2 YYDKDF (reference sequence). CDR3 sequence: CATSRDSLSTDTQYF. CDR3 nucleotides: TGTGCCACCAGCAGAGATTCGCTGAGCACAGATACGCAGTATTTT.

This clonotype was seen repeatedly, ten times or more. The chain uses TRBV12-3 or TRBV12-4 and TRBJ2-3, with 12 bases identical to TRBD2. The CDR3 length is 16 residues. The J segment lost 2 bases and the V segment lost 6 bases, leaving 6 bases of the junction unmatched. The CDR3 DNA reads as TGTGCCAGCAGACCCGGGACTAGCGGGCTCACAGATACGCAGTATTTT. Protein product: CASRPGTSGLTDTQYF.

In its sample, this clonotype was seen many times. In DNA, the CDR3 is TGCAGCGTTCCGAGACAGGGGGCAGAGACCCAGTACTTC. It specifies CSVPRQGAETQYF. The chain recombines TRBV29-1 with TRBJ2-5, with 10 bases identical to TRBD1. V lost 5 bases, J lost 4 bases, and 4 bases stayed unmatched. The V gene's germline CDR1 is SQVTM and CDR2 ANQGSEA. The CDR3 runs 13 residues. Supplemented by reference TRBV29-1 and TRBJ2-5, the full variable domain reads SAVISQKPSRDICQRGTSLTIQCQVDSQVTMMFWYRQQPGQSLTLIATANQGSEATYESGFVIDKFPISRPNLTFSTLTVSNMSPEDSSIYLCSVPRQGAETQYFGPGTRLLVL.

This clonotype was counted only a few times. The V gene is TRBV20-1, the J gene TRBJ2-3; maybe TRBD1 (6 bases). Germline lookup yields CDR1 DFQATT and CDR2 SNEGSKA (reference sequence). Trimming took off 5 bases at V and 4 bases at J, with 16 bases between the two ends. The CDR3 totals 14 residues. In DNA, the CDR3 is TGCAGTGCTTCACGGACTGCAGGGGCAGATACGCAGTATTTT. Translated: CSASRTAGADTQYF.

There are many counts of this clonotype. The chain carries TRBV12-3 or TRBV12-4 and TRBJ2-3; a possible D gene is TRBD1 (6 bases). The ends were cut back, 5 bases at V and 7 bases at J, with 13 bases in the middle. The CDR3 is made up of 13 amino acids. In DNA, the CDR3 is TGTGCCAGCAGTATTACACAGGGTAATACGCAGTATTTT. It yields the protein CASSITQGNTQYF.

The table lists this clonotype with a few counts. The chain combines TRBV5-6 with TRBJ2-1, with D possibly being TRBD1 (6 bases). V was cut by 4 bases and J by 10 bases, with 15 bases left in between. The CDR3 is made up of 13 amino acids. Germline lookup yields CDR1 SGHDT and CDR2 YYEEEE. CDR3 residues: CASSHVTGFEQFF. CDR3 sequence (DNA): TGTGCCAGCAGCCATGTCACAGGGTTCGAGCAGTTCTTC.

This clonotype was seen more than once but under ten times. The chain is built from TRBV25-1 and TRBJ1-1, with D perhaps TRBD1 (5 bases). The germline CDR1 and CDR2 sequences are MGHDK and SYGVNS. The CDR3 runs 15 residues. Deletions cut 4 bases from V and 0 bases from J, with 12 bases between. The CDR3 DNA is TGTGCCAGCAGTGGGGGGAGGGAGATGAACACTGAAGCTTTCTTT. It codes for CASSGGREMNTEAFF.

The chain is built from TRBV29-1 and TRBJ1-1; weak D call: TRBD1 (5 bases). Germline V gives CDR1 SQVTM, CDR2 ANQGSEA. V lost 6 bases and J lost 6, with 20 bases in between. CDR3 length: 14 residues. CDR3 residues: CSVLRDPGGSEAFF. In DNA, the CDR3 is TGCAGCGTACTCAGGGACCCCGGAGGGTCTGAAGCTTTCTTT.

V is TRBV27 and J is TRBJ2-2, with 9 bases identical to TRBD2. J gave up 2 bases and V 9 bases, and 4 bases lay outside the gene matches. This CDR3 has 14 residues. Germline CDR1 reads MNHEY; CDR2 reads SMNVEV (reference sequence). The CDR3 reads CASLAGENTGELFF. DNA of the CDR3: TGTGCCAGTTTAGCGGGGGAAAACACCGGGGAGCTGTTTTTT.

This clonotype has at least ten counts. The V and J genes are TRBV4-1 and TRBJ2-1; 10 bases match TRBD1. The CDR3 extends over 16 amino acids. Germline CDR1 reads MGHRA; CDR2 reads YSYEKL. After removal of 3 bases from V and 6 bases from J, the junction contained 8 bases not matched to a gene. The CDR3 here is CASSHMGQGKGNEQFF. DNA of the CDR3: TGCGCCAGCAGCCATATGGGACAGGGGAAGGGCAATGAGCAGTTCTTC.

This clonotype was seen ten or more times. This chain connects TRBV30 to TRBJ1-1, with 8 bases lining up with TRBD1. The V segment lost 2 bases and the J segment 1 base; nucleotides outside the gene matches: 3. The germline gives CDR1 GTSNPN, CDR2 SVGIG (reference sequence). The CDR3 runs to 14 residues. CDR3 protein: CAWSKDRANTEAFF. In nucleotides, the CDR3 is TGTGCCTGGAGTAAGGACAGGGCGAACACTGAAGCTTTCTTT.

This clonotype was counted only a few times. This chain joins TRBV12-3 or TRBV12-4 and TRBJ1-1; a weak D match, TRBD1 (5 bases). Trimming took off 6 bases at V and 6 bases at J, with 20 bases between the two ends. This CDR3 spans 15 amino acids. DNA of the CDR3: TGTGCCAGCAGCCCACTTGTTGGGGCGTTCGCTGAAGCTTTCTTT. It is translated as CASSPLVGAFAEAFF.

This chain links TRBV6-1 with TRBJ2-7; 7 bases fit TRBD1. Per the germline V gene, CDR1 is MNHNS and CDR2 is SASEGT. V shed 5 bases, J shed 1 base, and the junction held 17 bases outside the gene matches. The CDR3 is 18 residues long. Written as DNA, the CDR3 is TGTGCCAGCAGTATCCCTTATAAAACAGGGGCTCCTTCCTACGAGCAGTACTTC. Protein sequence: CASSIPYKTGAPSYEQYF.

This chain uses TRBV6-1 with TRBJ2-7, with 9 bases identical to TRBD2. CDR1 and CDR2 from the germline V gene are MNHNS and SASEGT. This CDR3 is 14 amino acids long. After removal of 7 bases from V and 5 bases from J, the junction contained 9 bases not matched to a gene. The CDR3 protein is CASTWASGINEQYF. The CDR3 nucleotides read TGTGCCAGCACATGGGCTAGCGGGATCAACGAGCAGTACTTC.

This CDR3 is CASSYSEGTDTQYF. CDR3 DNA sequence: TGTGCCAGCAGTTACTCGGAGGGCACAGATACGCAGTATTTT. The chain has TRBV6-5 and TRBJ2-3; possible D gene TRBD2, 5 bases. V lost 0 bases and J lost 1, with 5 bases in between. CDR3 size: 14 residues. Germline V gives CDR1 MNHEY, CDR2 SVGAGI.

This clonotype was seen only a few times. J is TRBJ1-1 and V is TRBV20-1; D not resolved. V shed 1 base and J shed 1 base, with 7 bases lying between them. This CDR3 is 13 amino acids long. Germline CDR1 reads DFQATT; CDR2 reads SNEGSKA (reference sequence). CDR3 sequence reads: CSARVPGNTEAFF. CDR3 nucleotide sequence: TGCAGTGCTAGAGTGCCAGGGAACACTGAAGCTTTCTTT.

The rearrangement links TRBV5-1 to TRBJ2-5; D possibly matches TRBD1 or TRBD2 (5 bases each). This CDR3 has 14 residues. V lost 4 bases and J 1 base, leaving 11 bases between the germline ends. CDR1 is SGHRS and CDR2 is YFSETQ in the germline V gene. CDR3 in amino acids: CASSEGPIQETQYF. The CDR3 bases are TGCGCCAGCAGCGAGGGACCCATCCAAGAGACCCAGTACTTC.

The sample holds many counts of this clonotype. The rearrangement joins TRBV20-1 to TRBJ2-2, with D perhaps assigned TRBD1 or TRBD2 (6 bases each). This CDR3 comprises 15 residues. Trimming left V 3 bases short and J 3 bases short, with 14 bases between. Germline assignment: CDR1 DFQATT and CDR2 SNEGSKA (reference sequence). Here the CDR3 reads CSASRSGEDTGELFF. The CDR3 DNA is TGCAGTGCTAGTAGGTCAGGGGAGGACACCGGGGAGCTGTTTTTT.

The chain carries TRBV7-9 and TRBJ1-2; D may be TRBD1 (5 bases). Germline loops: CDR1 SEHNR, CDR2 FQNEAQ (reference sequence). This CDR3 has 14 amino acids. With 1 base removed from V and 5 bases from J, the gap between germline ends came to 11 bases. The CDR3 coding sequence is TGTGCCAGCAGCTTAGACAGGTCCGAATATGGCTACACCTTC. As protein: CASSLDRSEYGYTF.

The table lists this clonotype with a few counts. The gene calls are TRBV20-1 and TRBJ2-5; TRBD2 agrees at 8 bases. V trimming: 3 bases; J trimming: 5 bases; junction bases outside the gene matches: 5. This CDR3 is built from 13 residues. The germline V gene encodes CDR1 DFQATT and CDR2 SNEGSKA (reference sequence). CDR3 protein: CSASIAGTETQYF. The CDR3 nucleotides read TGCAGTGCTAGTATAGCGGGAACGGAGACCCAGTACTTC.

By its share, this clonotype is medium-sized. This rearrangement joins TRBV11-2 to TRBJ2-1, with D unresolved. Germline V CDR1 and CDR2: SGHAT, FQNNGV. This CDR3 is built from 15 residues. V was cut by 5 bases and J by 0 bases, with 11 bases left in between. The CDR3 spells CASSQGQNSYNEQFF. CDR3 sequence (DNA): TGTGCCAGCAGCCAAGGGCAGAACTCCTACAATGAGCAGTTCTTC. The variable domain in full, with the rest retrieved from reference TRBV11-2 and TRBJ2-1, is EAGVAQSPRYKIIEKRQSVAFWCNPISGHATLYWYQQILGQGPKLLIQFQNNGVVDDSQLPKDRFSAERLKGVDSTLKIQPAKLEDSAVYLCASSQGQNSYNEQFFGPGTRLTVL.

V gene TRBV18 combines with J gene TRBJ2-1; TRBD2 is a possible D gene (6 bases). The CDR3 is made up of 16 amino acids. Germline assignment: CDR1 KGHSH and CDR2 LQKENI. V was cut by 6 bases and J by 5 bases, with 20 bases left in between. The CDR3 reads CASSLRGIAANNEQFF. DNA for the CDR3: TGTGCCAGCTCTCTCCGTGGGATAGCGGCCAACAATGAGCAGTTCTTC.

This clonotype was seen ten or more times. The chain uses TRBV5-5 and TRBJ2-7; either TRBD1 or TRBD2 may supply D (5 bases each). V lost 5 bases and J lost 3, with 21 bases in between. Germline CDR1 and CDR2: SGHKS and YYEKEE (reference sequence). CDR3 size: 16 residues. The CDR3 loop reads CASSRDGDVRRYEQYF. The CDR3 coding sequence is TGTGCCAGCAGTCGAGATGGGGACGTAAGACGCTACGAGCAGTACTTC.

The CDR3 DNA sequence: TGTGCCAGCAGTTACTCTCAAGGTAGCTCTGGGGCCAACGTCCTGACTTTC. Encoded protein: CASSYSQGSSGANVLTF. V usage is TRBV6-5 and J usage is TRBJ2-6; no clear D. Trimming removed 0 bases at V and 0 bases at J, with 9 bases between. CDR1 MNHEY and CDR2 SVGAGI come from the germline V gene. CDR3 size: 17 residues.

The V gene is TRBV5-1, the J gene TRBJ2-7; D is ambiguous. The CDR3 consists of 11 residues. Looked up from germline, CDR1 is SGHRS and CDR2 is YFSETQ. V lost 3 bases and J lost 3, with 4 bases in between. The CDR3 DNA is TGCGCCAGCAGCTATCACTACGAGCAGTACTTC. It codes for CASSYHYEQYF. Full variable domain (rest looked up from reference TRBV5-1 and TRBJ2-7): KAGVTQTPRYLIKTRGQQVTLSCSPISGHRSVSWYQQTPGQGLQFLFEYFSETQRNKGNFPGRFSGRQFSNSRSEMNVSTLELGDSALYLCASSYHYEQYFGPGTRLTVT.

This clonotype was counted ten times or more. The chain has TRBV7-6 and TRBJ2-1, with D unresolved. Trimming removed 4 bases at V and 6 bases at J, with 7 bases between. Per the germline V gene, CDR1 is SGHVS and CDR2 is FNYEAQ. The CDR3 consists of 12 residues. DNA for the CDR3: TGTGCCAGCAGCTCCATAGGCAATGAGCAGTTCTTC. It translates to CASSSIGNEQFF.

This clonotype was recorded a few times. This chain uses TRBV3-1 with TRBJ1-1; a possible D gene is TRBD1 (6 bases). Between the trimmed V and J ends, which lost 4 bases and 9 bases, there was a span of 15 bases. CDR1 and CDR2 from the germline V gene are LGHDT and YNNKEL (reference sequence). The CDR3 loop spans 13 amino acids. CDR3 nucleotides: TGTGCCAGCAGCCTAGACCCGACAGGACAAGCTTTCTTT. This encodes CASSLDPTGQAFF.

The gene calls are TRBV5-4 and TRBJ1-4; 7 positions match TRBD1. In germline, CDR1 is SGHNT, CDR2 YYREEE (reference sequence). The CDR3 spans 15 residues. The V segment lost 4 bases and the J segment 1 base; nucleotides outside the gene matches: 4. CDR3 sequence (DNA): TGTGCCAGCAGCGCCTCAGGGGGAACTAATGAAAAACTGTTTTTT. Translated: CASSASGGTNEKLFF. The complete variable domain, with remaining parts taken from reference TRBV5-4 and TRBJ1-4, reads ETGVTQSPTHLIKTRGQQVTLRCSSQSGHNTVSWYQQALGQGPQFIFQYYREEENGRGNFPPRFSGLQFPNYSSELNVNALELDDSALYLCASSASGGTNEKLFFGSGTQLSVL.